The subject of this entry is one TCR beta chain. Its cognate antigen is unknown. This record comes from a study of cytomegalovirus exposure and HLA in healthy donors. Findings and limits, study-wide: Subsequent analysis showed first-cohort TCR clusters tending to co-occur in around 130 validation repertoires. Reports indicated that the classifier achieved high specificity and sensitivity in diagnosing cytomegalovirus status.

Some clones are missing from TCRdb's copy, which holds only in-frame ones; the method was immunoSEQ multiplex PCR. The sample holds a few hundred thousand clones, 80% to 90% seen once. This receptor was identified in a woman between 18 and 29 years old in good health and CMV-seronegative. The sequenced material came from PBMCs.

The CDR3 reads CASSLATSGSNEQFF. The CDR3 coding sequence is TGTGCCAGCAGCTTAGCGACTAGCGGGTCCAATGAGCAGTTCTTC. The V and J genes are TRBV7-2 and TRBJ2-1; 10 bases are a match to TRBD2. Germline lookup yields CDR1 SGHTA and CDR2 FQGNSA. V was clipped by 0 bases and J by 6 bases; unmatched bases: 2. The CDR3 totals 15 residues.